The source of this T cell receptor beta chain is a study of Ad26.COV2.S vaccination and SARS-CoV-2 variants. Study background: The donor was enrolled in the Ad26.COV2.S arm of the COV1001 trial.

This clone was seen a few times. Stated treatment: roughly 18 received Ad26.COV2.S at low or high dose, single or two shots; roughly five received placebo; per-sample allocation not given. Sampling was performed 63 days after the first vaccine or placebo injection. The CDR3 covers 13 residues. Trimming took off 6 bases at V and 3 bases at J, with 10 bases between the two ends. The V gene's germline CDR1 is LNHDA and CDR2 SQIVND (reference sequence). Data came from immunoSEQ multiplex PCR; TCRdb stores just in-frame clones and leaves some out. The sample consists of 380,000 or so clones, approximately 86% of them appearing once.

The sequences come from peripheral blood, collected in a trial of Ad26.COV2.S vaccine versus placebo. The chain joins TRBV19 to TRBJ2-3; D gene unclear. This receptor was taken from a person between 18 and 59 years old who received the Ad26.COV2.S COVID-19 vaccine or a placebo. CDR3 sequence: CASSALETDTQYF. DNA of the CDR3: TGTGCCAGTAGCGCGCTAGAGACAGATACGCAGTATTTT.